This passage covers 30 T cell receptor beta chains from one sample sequenced in a study of blood T cells in healthy people across ages. It was with a sample-barcoded 5' primer and a J-beta primer mix that a second PCR of roughly 7 to 12 cycles was run. TCRdb re-called the 5' RACE reads through MiXCR, storing one row per CDR3 protein. The sample includes 1.5 million to 2 million distinct CDR3 sequences, under 30% seen only once; the top ten take 7.7%. The specimen was blood. The receptor set was obtained from a woman aged 25 to 39 in good health.

This rearrangement joins TRBV10-3 to TRBJ2-1; the D gene is possibly TRBD2 (6 bases). The CDR3 contains 12 residues. The V gene lost 6 bases and the J gene lost 6 bases, with 9 bases spanning the gap. Germline V gene sequence: CDR1 ENHRY, CDR2 SYGVKD. CDR3 loop: CAIRVGGNEQFF. In DNA, the CDR3 is TGTGCCATCAGAGTCGGGGGCAATGAGCAGTTCTTC.

In its sample, this clonotype was seen many times. The chain carries TRBV7-9 and TRBJ2-5; a possible D gene is TRBD1 (6 bases). CDR1 is SEHNR, CDR2 FQNEAQ, per germline (reference sequence). Trimming pared 5 bases from V and 5 bases from J, leaving 15 bases between. The length of the CDR3 is 14 residues. The chain's CDR3 is CASSGRTAGETQYF. The CDR3 coding sequence is TGTGCCAGCAGCGGACGGACAGCCGGGGAGACCCAGTACTTC.

The chain combines TRBV10-3 with TRBJ1-3; D is perhaps TRBD1 (5 bases). Germline values: CDR1 ENHRY, CDR2 SYGVKD. The CDR3 length is 13 residues. V was trimmed by 3 bases and J by 6 bases, leaving 9 bases between them. In nucleotides, the CDR3 is TGTGCCATCAGTGACCGAGGGGTAAACACCATATATTTT. This codes for CAISDRGVNTIYF.

About this clonotype itself: Here the CDR3 omits its conserved ending phenylalanine or tryptophan, so a read error is the likely source. The chain combines TRBV20-1 with TRBJ2-2; 12 bases align to TRBD1. The CDR3 totals 16 residues. Losses at the gene ends were 6 bases for V and 7 bases for J; bases not matched to a gene: 12. Germline lookup yields CDR1 DFQATT and CDR2 SNEGSKA (reference sequence). CDR3: CSAPGTGGSIIGELFL. The CDR3 DNA sequence: TGCAGTGCACCCGGGACAGGGGGCAGTATCATCGGGGAGCTGTTTTTG.

The chain employs TRBV5-1 and TRBJ2-1; D is possibly TRBD2 (6 bases). The V end lost 0 bases, the J end lost 9 bases, and 10 bases lay between the germline ends. Germline lookup yields CDR1 SGHRS and CDR2 YFSETQ. The CDR3 totals 13 residues. CDR3 DNA: TGCGCCAGCAGCTTGGGGAGCGGGCCTGAGCAGTTCTTC. This translates into CASSLGSGPEQFF.

This clonotype was seen just once. Here the CDR3 reads CASKLGLGNTEAFF. CDR3 DNA: TGTGCCAGTAAACTGGGACTGGGGAACACTGAAGCTTTCTTT. This chain uses TRBV19 with TRBJ1-1; TRBD1 is a possible D gene (5 bases). From germline, CDR1 is LNHDA and CDR2 SQIVND (reference sequence). The CDR3 runs 14 residues. The ends were cut back, 7 bases at V and 1 base at J, with 13 bases in the middle.

There are many counts of this clonotype. The chain links TRBV10-2 to TRBJ1-2; unclear D gene. In germline, CDR1 is WSHSY, CDR2 SAAADI. V gave up 0 bases and J gave up 8 bases, with 10 bases separating them. The CDR3 spans 13 residues. CDR3 in amino acids: CASSESMGIGYTF. The CDR3 coding sequence is TGCGCCAGCAGTGAGTCTATGGGTATAGGCTACACCTTC.

This clonotype showed up many times. This chain joins TRBV20-1 and TRBJ2-5; 8 bases map to TRBD2. Germline V gene data show CDR1 as DFQATT and CDR2 as SNEGSKA (reference sequence). This CDR3 contains 14 residues. J was trimmed by 4 bases and V by 5 bases; bases with no gene match: 9. The CDR3 reads CSAELTSEAETQYF. In DNA form, the CDR3 reads TGCAGTGCTGAATTGACTAGCGAGGCAGAGACCCAGTACTTC.

This sequence joins TRBV9 and TRBJ2-2; maybe TRBD2 (6 bases). This CDR3 contains 15 residues. From germline, CDR1 is SGDLS and CDR2 YYNGEE. Trimming removed 6 bases at V and 5 bases at J, with 17 bases between. The CDR3 nucleotides are TGTGCCAGCACGCGTAGTGCGGGACGAACCGGGGAGCTGTTTTTT. This encodes CASTRSAGRTGELFF. The full variable domain, completed using reference TRBV9 and TRBJ2-2, is DSGVTQTPKHLITATGQRVTLRCSPRSGDLSVYWYQQSLDQGLQFLIQYYNGEERAKGNILERFSAQQFPDLHSELNLSSLELGDSALYFCASTRSAGRTGELFFGEGSRLTVL.

This clonotype showed up many times. The genes are TRBV7-2 and TRBJ2-5, with 8 bases fitting TRBD1. Judging by the DNA end, TRBJ2-7 fits better; the J call may be wrong. Germline V gene data show CDR1 as SGHTA and CDR2 as FQGNSA. This CDR3 spans 14 amino acids. The CDR3 sequence is CASSPDRVASEQYF. The CDR3 coding sequence is TGTGCCAGCAGCCCGGACAGGGTTGCTTCCGAGCAGTACTTC.

Of note for this clonotype: A clone one base away is much larger, so this may be a read error. J is TRBJ2-5 and V is TRBV5-1, with 9 bases aligning to TRBD2. The CDR3 contains 18 residues. Germline V gene lookup returns CDR1 SGHRS and CDR2 YFSETQ. The V gene end was trimmed by 5 bases and the J gene end by 11 bases; junction bases not matched to a gene: 25. In nucleotides, the CDR3 is TGCGCCAGCAGTCCTTACAGGGCGGCGAGCGGGAGGATGGACGGGCAGTACTTC. It codes for CASSPYRAASGRMDGQYF. Together with reference TRBV5-1 and TRBJ2-5, the CDR3 gives the full variable domain: KAGVTQTPRYLIKTRGQQVTLSCSPISGHRSVSWYQQTPGQGLQFLFEYFSETQRNKGNFPGRFSGRQFSNSRSEMNVSTLELGDSALYLCASSPYRAASGRMDGQYFGPGTRLLVL.

The sample holds many counts of this clonotype. This chain links TRBV20-1 with TRBJ2-1, with TRBD1 matching 8 bases. The CDR3 runs 15 residues. The ends lost 5 bases at V and 0 bases at J; junction bases unmatched: 6. Per the germline V gene, CDR1 is DFQATT and CDR2 is SNEGSKA (reference sequence). CDR3 sequence (DNA): TGCAGTGCTGGAGGACAGGGCGACTCCTACAATGAGCAGTTCTTC. This codes for CSAGGQGDSYNEQFF.

This clonotype was recorded once. The V call is TRBV7-2, the J call TRBJ2-7, with 7 bases that match TRBD1. The junction had 6 bases not matched to a gene; V was cut back by 2 bases and J by 2 bases. Germline V gene lookup returns CDR1 SGHTA and CDR2 FQGNSA. The CDR3 is 15 amino acids. The CDR3 is CASSLNWDRTYEQYF. CDR3 sequence (DNA): TGTGCCAGCAGCTTAAACTGGGACAGAACCTACGAGCAGTACTTC.

This clonotype was observed once. This clone may be a read error of a much larger clone one base away. The chain links TRBV29-1 to TRBJ2-1; 8 bases line up with TRBD1. J lost 8 bases, V lost 4 bases, and 10 bases had no gene match. Per germline, CDR1 SQVTM and CDR2 ANQGSEA. The length of the CDR3 is 14 residues. The CDR3 DNA sequence: TGCAGCGTTGCAGGGGGCAAGAGTTGCGATGAGCAGTTCTTC. Translation gives CSVAGGKSCDEQFF.

This clonotype was seen a few times. This chain joins TRBV13 and TRBJ2-3; the match to TRBD2 covers 7 bases. Germline V gives CDR1 PRHDT, CDR2 FYEKMQ (reference sequence). Trimming cost V 2 bases and J 2 bases; bases outside gene matches: 10. The CDR3 loop spans 17 amino acids. CDR3 bases: TGTGCCAGCAGCTTATCGCGGGAGAGTCCACCCACAGATACGCAGTATTTT. Encoded protein: CASSLSRESPPTDTQYF.

This clonotype has at least ten counts. The rearrangement links TRBV6-1 to TRBJ2-4; D is possibly TRBD1 (6 bases). The CDR3 has 13 residues. V lost 6 bases to trimming and J lost 4 bases, with 10 bases between them. Germline-derived CDR1 and CDR2 are MNHNS and SASEGT. The CDR3 protein is CASSPDRKNIQYF. For the CDR3, the DNA is TGTGCCAGCAGCCCGGACAGAAAAAACATTCAGTACTTC.

Notes on this clonotype: A much larger clone is a single base away; this may be a read error. V usage is TRBV7-2 and J usage is TRBJ2-4; D ambiguous. This CDR3 is 15 amino acids long. Germline CDR1 and CDR2: SGHTA and FQGNSA. Here the CDR3 reads CASSLGSPLVDEQDF. The CDR3 DNA reads TGTGCCAGCAGCTTAGGATCCCCTCTCGTCGACGAGCAGGACTTC. Based on the CDR3 plus reference TRBV7-2 and TRBJ2-4, the full variable domain is GAGVSQSPSNKVTEKGKDVELRCDPISGHTALYWYRQSLGQGLEFLIYFQGNSAPDKSGLPSDRFSAERTGGSVSTLTIQRTQQEDSAVYLCASSLGSPLVDEQDFGAGTRLSVL.

This CDR3 reads CASSYRLLPGPGTEAFF. The CDR3 DNA reads TGTGCCAGCAGTTACCGACTTCTACCAGGGCCGGGCACTGAAGCTTTCTTT. This chain joins TRBV6-5 and TRBJ1-1; a weak D match, TRBD1 (5 bases). The CDR3 loop spans 17 amino acids. Trimming pared 2 bases from V and 4 bases from J, leaving 20 bases between. Looked up from germline, CDR1 is MNHEY and CDR2 is SVGAGI.

This clonotype was picked up a small number of times. The CDR3 sequence is CASSLVVYEQFF. The CDR3 nucleotides read TGTGCCAGCAGCTTAGTTGTTTATGAGCAGTTCTTC. This chain joins TRBV7-8 and TRBJ2-1; D is ambiguous. The CDR3 is made up of 12 amino acids. Germline V gives CDR1 SGHVS, CDR2 FQNEAQ. Trimming pared 1 base from V and 8 bases from J, leaving 6 bases between.

There are a few counts of this clonotype. This chain joins TRBV20-1 and TRBJ2-4, with 11 bases lining up with TRBD2. Germline assignment: CDR1 DFQATT and CDR2 SNEGSKA (reference sequence). V trimming: 0 bases; J trimming: 8 bases; junction bases outside the gene matches: 6. The CDR3 runs to 15 residues. The CDR3 DNA reads TGCAGTGCTAGAGACCCTAGCGGGAGGATTGACATTCAGTACTTC. Translation: CSARDPSGRIDIQYF.

In its sample, this clonotype was seen a few times. The rearrangement links TRBV5-6 to TRBJ2-1, with 10 bases fitting TRBD1. The CDR3 is 14 amino acids. The trim removed 4 bases at V and 9 bases at J, leaving 7 bases unmatched. Looked up from germline, CDR1 is SGHDT and CDR2 is YYEEEE. The CDR3 spells CASSPWDRGGEQFF. The CDR3 coding sequence is TGTGCCAGCAGCCCGTGGGACAGGGGTGGTGAGCAGTTCTTC.

This clonotype has a count of ten or more. The gene calls are TRBV29-1 and TRBJ2-7, with 10 bases identical to TRBD1. Germline V gives CDR1 SQVTM, CDR2 ANQGSEA. This CDR3 is 15 amino acids long. The ends lost 4 bases at V and 1 base at J; junction bases unmatched: 7. The CDR3 sequence is CSVVPGDRGSYEQYF. The CDR3 nucleotides are TGCAGCGTTGTGCCGGGGGACAGGGGATCCTACGAGCAGTACTTC.

This clonotype has only a few counts. The germline gene is not matched at one end of the junction; a read error may be the cause. This sequence joins TRBV20-1 and TRBJ1-2; D remains unclear. The CDR3 totals 14 residues. The germline V gene has CDR1 DFQATT and CDR2 SNEGSKA (reference sequence). The CDR3, as DNA: TGCAGTACTAGAGATTCCACAGCGAACTATGGCTACACCTTC. Its translation: CSTRDSTANYGYTF.

The rearrangement joins TRBV6-6 to TRBJ2-4; 9 nucleotides line up with TRBD1. Per the germline V gene, CDR1 is MNHNY and CDR2 is SVGAGI (reference sequence). CDR3 size: 17 residues. The V and J ends lost 2 bases and 0 bases, in that order; junction bases with no gene match: 5. CDR3 protein: CASSYTGTGLAKNIQYF. CDR3 nucleotide sequence: TGTGCCAGCAGTTACACGGGGACAGGGCTAGCCAAAAACATTCAGTACTTC.

The chain combines TRBV2 with TRBJ2-3; D may be TRBD2 (5 bases). The CDR3 has 14 residues. Germline V lookup: CDR1 SNHLY, CDR2 FYNNEI. The germline V and J ends were trimmed by 2 bases and 5 bases, with 11 bases remaining between them. CDR3 coding DNA: TGTGCCAGCAGTGAAAATGTCGGGGAAGATACGCAGTATTTT. Amino acids: CASSENVGEDTQYF. The full variable domain, in which reference TRBV2 and TRBJ2-3 provide the parts outside the CDR3, is EPEVTQTPSHQVTQMGQEVILRCVPISNHLYFYWYRQILGQKVEFLVSFYNNEISEKSEIFDDQFSVERPDGSNFTLKIRSTKLEDSAMYFCASSENVGEDTQYFGPGTRLTVL.

This clonotype appeared many times. The J gene is TRBJ1-2, the V gene TRBV6-5, with no clear D. V was cut by 5 bases and J by 8 bases, with 18 bases left in between. The CDR3 is made up of 14 amino acids. The germline gives CDR1 MNHEY, CDR2 SVGAGI. CDR3 amino acids: CASSRRGSGSGYTF. The CDR3 DNA reads TGTGCCAGCAGTAGGCGCGGTTCGGGATCCGGCTACACCTTC.

The rearrangement uses TRBV20-1 and TRBJ2-1, with D hard to call. The CDR3 totals 9 residues. Germline assignment: CDR1 DFQATT and CDR2 SNEGSKA (reference sequence). V was trimmed by 3 bases and J by 10 bases, leaving 4 bases between them. The CDR3 region is CSASFEQFF. CDR3 bases: TGCAGTGCTAGTTTCGAGCAGTTCTTC.

The count of this clonotype is one. The gene calls are TRBV28 and TRBJ2-7; no firm D call. The germline V gene encodes CDR1 MDHEN and CDR2 SYDVKM. The CDR3 spans 15 residues. The ends were cut back, 6 bases at V and 2 bases at J, with 17 bases in the middle. CDR3 sequence: CASSLAVPRPYEQYF. The CDR3 nucleotides are TGTGCCAGCAGCTTAGCAGTACCTAGGCCCTACGAGCAGTACTTC.

This clonotype has a single count. Mismatch with germline at one junction end may stem from a read error. The CDR3 sequence: CSARALKGGLETRYF. CDR3 coding DNA: TGCAGTGCTAGAGCCCTAAAGGGGGGTTTAGAGACCCGGTACTTC. The chain uses TRBV20-1 and TRBJ2-5; D may be TRBD1 or TRBD2 (6 bases each). The germline V gene has CDR1 DFQATT and CDR2 SNEGSKA (reference sequence). CDR3 length: 15 residues.

This clonotype was seen only a few times. This sequence joins TRBV3-1 and TRBJ2-1, with 7 positions matching TRBD2. After removal of 2 bases from V and 7 bases from J, the junction contained 8 bases not matched to a gene. The CDR3 is 15 amino acids. Germline V gene data show CDR1 as LGHDT and CDR2 as YNNKEL (reference sequence). The CDR3 region has the DNA TGTGCCAGCAGCCAACGTGGGGAGCGGGGTAATGAGCAGTTCTTC. Translating it yields CASSQRGERGNEQFF.